This record covers a single T cell receptor beta chain. This record belongs to a study of blood T cell repertoires in COVID-19. Across the whole study: Some COVID-19 samples were acute and others convalescent; all came from the United States, Italy and Spain. T cells, B-cell-depleted T cells, or PBMCs supplied cDNA or gDNA.

Original processing methods: The authors estimated nucleated cell counts from reference gene primer amplification. Some clones are missing from TCRdb's copy, which holds only in-frame ones; the method was immunoSEQ multiplex PCR. The V and J calls and the clone size are those of that table, but D and trimming were determined from the DNA. The sample consists of around 70,000 clones, around 87% of them appearing once. The receptor was derived from a man over 45 with active COVID-19. Sequencing was done on a sample of peripheral blood.

CDR3 sequence reads: CASSLGRQGPFQETQYF. For the CDR3, the DNA is TGTGCCAGCAGCTTAGGAAGGCAGGGCCCCTTCCAAGAGACCCAGTACTTC. The chain combines TRBV13 with TRBJ2-5, with D possibly matching TRBD1 (5 bases). Trimming cost V 0 bases and J 1 base, with 15 bases left between them. The CDR3 loop spans 17 amino acids. Germline CDR1 and CDR2: PRHDT and FYEKMQ (reference sequence).